The 23 T cell receptor beta chains in this list originate from one sample, sequenced in a study of blood T cell repertoires in COVID-19. Method: immunoSEQ multiplex PCR; TCRdb's copy keeps in-frame clones and lacks some. The sample holds a few hundred thousand clones, 88% seen once. The sample consisted of PBMCs or T cells enriched from blood (not recorded which). These receptors originate from an older woman who had recovered from COVID-19.

V and J are TRBV19 and TRBJ2-7; the D gene is possibly TRBD2 (6 bases). V lost 1 base and J lost 7, with 14 bases in between. Germline assignment: CDR1 LNHDA and CDR2 SQIVND (reference sequence). The CDR3 has 14 amino acids. The CDR3 here is CASSIVGNSGEQYF. The CDR3 DNA is TGTGCCAGTAGTATAGTGGGGAACAGCGGGGAGCAGTACTTC.

This clone came up once. The chain recombines TRBV4-1 with TRBJ2-1; D might be TRBD2 (6 bases). The CDR3 spans 16 residues. V lost 0 bases and J lost 2, with 11 bases in between. Germline V lookup: CDR1 MGHRA, CDR2 YSYEKL. The CDR3 coding sequence is TGCGCCAGCAGCCAAGATTACGGGGGAACCTACAATGAGCAGTTCTTC. Amino acid sequence: CASSQDYGGTYNEQFF.

V is TRBV24-1 and J is TRBJ2-6; D ambiguous. V was trimmed by 2 bases and J by 1 base, leaving 5 bases between them. This CDR3 region has 15 residues. Germline lookup yields CDR1 KGHDR and CDR2 SFDVKD. CDR3: CATSDSRSGANVLTF. The CDR3 region has the DNA TGTGCCACCAGTGATTCGCGTTCTGGGGCCAACGTCCTGACTTTC.

The chain carries TRBV12-3 or TRBV12-4 and TRBJ1-4; no reliable D call. V was trimmed by 4 bases and J by 4 bases, leaving 4 bases between them. CDR3 length: 12 amino acids. In DNA form, the CDR3 reads TGTGCCAGCAGTTCAGTTAATGAAAAACTGTTTTTT. It encodes CASSSVNEKLFF.

The rearrangement uses TRBV5-5 and TRBJ2-5, with D uncertain. V lost 4 bases to trimming and J lost 1 base, with 11 bases between them. The CDR3 sequence is 14 residues long. Germline V gene data show CDR1 as SGHKS and CDR2 as YYEKEE (reference sequence). The DNA for the CDR3 is TGTGCCAGCAGCATTTCAACAACCCAAGAGACCCAGTACTTC. Its translation: CASSISTTQETQYF.

The chain combines TRBV30 with TRBJ1-6; TRBD1 aligns across 9 bases. The CDR3 is 18 amino acids. The germline gives CDR1 GTSNPN, CDR2 SVGIG (reference sequence). V trimming: 3 bases; J trimming: 1 base; junction bases outside the gene matches: 10. CDR3 DNA: TGTGCCTGGAGCCGCGACAGGGGGTTAGGGTCCTATAATTCACCCCTCCACTTT. Its translation: CAWSRDRGLGSYNSPLHF.

About this clone: This sample also contains other DNA sequences that code for the same CDR3. The chain has TRBV5-1 and TRBJ1-2; tentatively, D is TRBD1 (6 bases). From germline, CDR1 is SGHRS and CDR2 YFSETQ. The V and J ends lost 1 base and 2 bases respectively, with 9 bases between them. The CDR3 is 14 residues long. CDR3 DNA: TGCGCCAGCAGCTTGCAGGGGTCAAACTATGGCTACACCTTC. Protein sequence: CASSLQGSNYGYTF.

The rearrangement uses TRBV3-1 (or the pseudogene TRBV3-2) and TRBJ1-1; D remains unclear. The V and J ends lost 4 bases and 2 bases respectively, with 14 bases between them. Germline assignment: CDR1 LGHDT and CDR2 YNNKEL (reference sequence). The CDR3 runs to 15 residues. CDR3 amino acids: CASSRGQLINTEAFF. DNA for the CDR3: TGTGCCAGCAGCCGAGGGCAGCTTATAAACACTGAAGCTTTCTTT.

The gene calls are TRBV4-1 and TRBJ2-3, with TRBD1 identical over 8 bases. V lost 6 bases and J lost 5; bases outside the gene matches: 13. This CDR3 spans 16 amino acids. CDR1 is MGHRA and CDR2 is YSYEKL in the germline V gene. In DNA, the CDR3 is TGCGCCAGCAGTCGCGAAGACAGGGGCGTATTAGATACGCAGTATTTT. Its translation is CASSREDRGVLDTQYF.

The chain couples TRBV28 to TRBJ2-4; 8 bases fit TRBD2. The ends lost 7 bases at V and 0 bases at J; junction bases unmatched: 5. The CDR3 loop spans 15 amino acids. Germline V lookup: CDR1 MDHEN, CDR2 SYDVKM. The CDR3, as DNA: TGTGCCAGCATCCCTCGGGGGGGAGCCAAAAACATTCAGTACTTC. This translates into CASIPRGGAKNIQYF. The full variable domain, with the rest looked up from reference TRBV28 and TRBJ2-4, is DVKVTQSSRYLVKRTGEKVFLECVQDMDHENMFWYRQDPGLGLRLIYFSYDVKMKEKGDIPEGYSVSREKKERFSLILESASTNQTSMYLCASIPRGGAKNIQYFGAGTRLSVL.

The chain links TRBV6-6 to TRBJ1-2; 8 bases are shared with TRBD1. CDR1 is MNHNY, CDR2 SVGAGI, per germline (reference sequence). V lost 2 bases to trimming and J lost 2 bases; unmatched junction nucleotides: 1. The CDR3 runs to 14 residues. In nucleotides, the CDR3 is TGTGCCAGCAGTTACCGGGACAGGAACTATGGCTACACCTTC. Its protein product is CASSYRDRNYGYTF.

The rearrangement joins TRBV5-6 to TRBJ2-7; the match to TRBD2 covers 7 bases. The CDR3 is 15 amino acids. Per the germline V gene, CDR1 is SGHDT and CDR2 is YYEEEE. With V trimmed by 0 bases and J by 4 bases, 7 bases remained unmatched. CDR3 DNA: TGTGCCAGCAGCTTGGGGCTAGCGGCATTTTACGAGCAGTACTTC. This gives the protein CASSLGLAAFYEQYF. Full variable domain (outside the CDR3, taken from reference TRBV5-6 and TRBJ2-7): DAGVTQSPTHLIKTRGQQVTLRCSPKSGHDTVSWYQQALGQGPQFIFQYYEEEERQRGNFPDRFSGHQFPNYSSELNVNALLLGDSALYLCASSLGLAAFYEQYFGPGTRLTVT.

The chain combines TRBV9 with TRBJ1-6; no definite D call. Germline V gene lookup returns CDR1 SGDLS and CDR2 YYNGEE. The CDR3 spans 15 residues. V shed 0 bases and J shed 0 bases, with 4 bases lying between them. The CDR3 sequence is CASSVAVSYNSPLHF. The CDR3 bases are TGTGCCAGCAGCGTAGCGGTCTCCTATAATTCACCCCTCCACTTT.

This rearrangement joins TRBV5-1 to TRBJ1-6; 10 bases are shared with TRBD1. CDR1 and CDR2 from the germline V gene are SGHRS and YFSETQ. V lost 4 bases to trimming and J lost 10 bases; unmatched junction nucleotides: 5. The CDR3 is 14 residues long. Here the CDR3 reads CASSQDRGYSPLHF. The CDR3 DNA is TGCGCCAGCAGCCAGGACAGGGGGTACTCACCCCTCCACTTT.

V gene TRBV6-1 combines with J gene TRBJ2-7; tentatively, D is TRBD1 (6 bases). Trimming took off 2 bases at V and 3 bases at J, with 11 bases between the two ends. CDR3 size: 14 residues. Germline V lookup: CDR1 MNHNS, CDR2 SASEGT. The DNA for the CDR3 is TGTGCCAGCAGTGAACAGGGGACGATCTACGAGCAGTACTTC. As protein: CASSEQGTIYEQYF.

The chain uses TRBV12-3 or TRBV12-4 and TRBJ2-1, with D perhaps TRBD2 (5 bases). The CDR3 has 12 amino acids. Trimming took off 4 bases at V and 7 bases at J, with 8 bases between the two ends. In DNA form, the CDR3 reads TGTGCCAGCAGTTGGGGAGAGAATGAGCAGTTCTTC. As protein: CASSWGENEQFF.

The V and J genes are TRBV3-1 (or the pseudogene TRBV3-2) and TRBJ1-5; unclear D gene. The CDR3 loop spans 12 amino acids. V lost 4 bases to trimming and J lost 6 bases, with 7 bases between them. CDR1 LGHDT and CDR2 YNNKEL come from the germline V gene (reference sequence). The CDR3 DNA follows: TGTGCCAGCAGCCTTCCGGGTCAGCCCCAGCATTTT. Amino acids: CASSLPGQPQHF.

This clone was detected only a few times. The V call is TRBV3-1 (or the pseudogene TRBV3-2), the J call TRBJ2-3; D is possibly TRBD2 (6 bases). Trimming stripped 3 bases from V and 0 bases from J, with 13 bases between. CDR3 length: 16 amino acids. The germline V gene has CDR1 LGHDT and CDR2 YNNKEL (reference sequence). CDR3 sequence reads: CASSHGRSGSTDTQYF. CDR3 bases: TGTGCCAGCAGCCACGGTCGAAGCGGGAGCACAGATACGCAGTATTTT.

This chain's CDR3 is CASSEQTYEQYF. In nucleotides, the CDR3 is TGTGCCAGCAGTGAACAAACCTACGAGCAGTACTTC. The V call is TRBV2, the J call TRBJ2-7, with D unclear. This CDR3 has 12 amino acids. Germline CDR1 SNHLY, CDR2 FYNNEI. V shed 2 bases and J shed 2 bases, with 4 bases lying between them.

V is TRBV6-1 and J is TRBJ2-3, with D possibly being TRBD2 (5 bases). Germline CDR1 reads MNHNS; CDR2 reads SASEGT. The CDR3 extends over 15 amino acids. The ends were cut back, 3 bases at V and 0 bases at J, with 10 bases in the middle. The CDR3 nucleotides are TGTGCCAGCAGTGATTTGCGGGCTAGCACAGATACGCAGTATTTT. It specifies CASSDLRASTDTQYF.

V gene TRBV10-3 combines with J gene TRBJ1-1; no definite D call. Trimming cost V 0 bases and J 1 base, with 3 bases left between them. The CDR3 extends over 13 amino acids. CDR1 and CDR2 from the germline V gene are ENHRY and SYGVKD. CDR3 nucleotides: TGTGCCATCAGTGAGTCCTGGAACACTGAAGCTTTCTTT. This encodes CAISESWNTEAFF.

This clone has a single count. V and J are TRBV7-9 and TRBJ1-1, with D unclear. The CDR3 has 15 residues. The germline V and J ends were trimmed by 1 base and 0 bases, with 9 bases remaining between them. CDR1 SEHNR and CDR2 FQNEAQ come from the germline V gene (reference sequence). The CDR3 nucleotides are TGTGCCAGCAGCTTAGGCAGTAGCATGAACACTGAAGCTTTCTTT. Residues: CASSLGSSMNTEAFF.

The chain joins TRBV5-6 to TRBJ1-4, with 7 bases that match TRBD1. The CDR3 covers 14 residues. The germline gives CDR1 SGHDT, CDR2 YYEEEE. The junction had 3 bases not matched to a gene; V was cut back by 2 bases and J by 5 bases. The CDR3 nucleotides are TGTGCCAGCAGCTTCAGGGGGAAGAATGAAAAACTGTTTTTT. Its translation is CASSFRGKNEKLFF.